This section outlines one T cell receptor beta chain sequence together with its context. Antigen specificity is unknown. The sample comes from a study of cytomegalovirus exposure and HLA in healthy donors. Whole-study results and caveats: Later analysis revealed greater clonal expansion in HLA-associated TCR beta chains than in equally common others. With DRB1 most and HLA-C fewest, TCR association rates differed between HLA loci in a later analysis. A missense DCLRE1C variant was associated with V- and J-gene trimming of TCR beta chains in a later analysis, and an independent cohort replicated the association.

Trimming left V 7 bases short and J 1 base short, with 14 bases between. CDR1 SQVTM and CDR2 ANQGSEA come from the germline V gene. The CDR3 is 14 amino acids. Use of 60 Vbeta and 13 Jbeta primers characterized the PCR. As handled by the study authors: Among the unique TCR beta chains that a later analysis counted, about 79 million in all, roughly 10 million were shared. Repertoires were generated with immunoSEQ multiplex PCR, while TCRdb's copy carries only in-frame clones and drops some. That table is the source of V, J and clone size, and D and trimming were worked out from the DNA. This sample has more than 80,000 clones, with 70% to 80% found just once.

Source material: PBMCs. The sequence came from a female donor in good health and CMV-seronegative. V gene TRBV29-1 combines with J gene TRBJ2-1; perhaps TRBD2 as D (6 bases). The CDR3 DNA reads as TGCAGCGCCGGTATTGCGGGATCCTACAATGAGCAGTTCTTC. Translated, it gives CSAGIAGSYNEQFF.